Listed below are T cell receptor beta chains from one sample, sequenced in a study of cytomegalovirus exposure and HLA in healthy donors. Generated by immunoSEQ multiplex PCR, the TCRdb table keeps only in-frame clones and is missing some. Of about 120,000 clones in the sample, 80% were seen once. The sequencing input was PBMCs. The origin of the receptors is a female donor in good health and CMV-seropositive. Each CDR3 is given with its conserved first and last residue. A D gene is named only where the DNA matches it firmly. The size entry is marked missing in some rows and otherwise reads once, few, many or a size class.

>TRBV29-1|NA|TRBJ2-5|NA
CSVVQGRETQYF
TGCAGCGTTGTACAGGGCCGAGAGACCCAGTACTTC
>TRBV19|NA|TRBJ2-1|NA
CASSRESFQFF
TGTGCCAGTAGTAGAGAGTCCTTTCAGTTCTTC
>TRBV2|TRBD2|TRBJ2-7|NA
CASSGEGRSEQYF
TGTGCCAGCAGTGGGGAGGGCAGGAGCGAGCAGTACTTC
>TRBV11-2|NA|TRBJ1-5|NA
CASSGDSYSNQPQHF
TGTGCCAGCAGCGGGGACTCCTATAGCAATCAGCCCCAGCATTTT
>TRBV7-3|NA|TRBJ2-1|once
CASGLANNNEQFF
TGTGCCAGCGGGCTAGCGAATAACAATGAGCAGTTCTTC
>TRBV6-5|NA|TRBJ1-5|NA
CASGIQGYDQHF
TGTGCCAGCGGGATACAGGGTTATGATCAGCATTTT
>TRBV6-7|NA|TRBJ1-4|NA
CASSEPTYNATNEKLFF
TGTGCCAGCAGTGAACCGACATACAATGCAACTAATGAAAAACTGTTTTTT
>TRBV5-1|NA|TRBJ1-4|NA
CASSPRSDLEKLFF
TGCGCCAGCAGCCCTCGGTCCGATCTTGAAAAACTGTTTTTT
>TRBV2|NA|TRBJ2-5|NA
CASKREETQYF
TGTGCCAGCAAACGGGAAGAGACCCAGTACTTC
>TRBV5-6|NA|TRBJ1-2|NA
CASSYGRGSGYTF
TGTGCCAGCAGCTACGGCAGGGGCAGCGGCTACACCTTC